This TCR beta chain is drawn from a study of cytomegalovirus exposure and HLA in healthy donors. 60 Vbeta and 13 Jbeta primers were used in PCR. TCRdb's copy holds only in-frame clones and misses some; the assay was immunoSEQ multiplex PCR. The data show over 250,000 clones, 86% seen once. This receptor was identified in a man aged 40-50 years in good health and CMV-seropositive. The sample taken for sequencing was PBMCs.

The CDR3 region is CASGGVRDFQGEAFF. The CDR3 nucleotides read TGCGCCAGCGGGGGGGTTCGAGACTTCCAGGGTGAAGCTTTCTTT. The chain joins TRBV4-1 to TRBJ1-1; weak D call: TRBD1 (5 bases). The CDR3 contains 15 residues. Germline lookup yields CDR1 MGHRA and CDR2 YSYEKL. V gave up 8 bases and J gave up 7 bases, with 23 bases separating them.